This T cell receptor beta chain stems from a study of blood T cell repertoires in COVID-19. Clones were read by immunoSEQ multiplex PCR, and TCRdb kept only the in-frame ones, dropping some. Of about 350,000 clones detected, 75% to 90% appear once; the ten largest clones hold roughly 7.1%. The CDR3 is 16 amino acids. Germline CDR1 is LGHDT and CDR2 is YNNKEL (reference sequence). Deletions cut 2 bases from V and 4 bases from J, with 14 bases between. Sequenced sample: peripheral blood. The receptor was derived from an older woman with COVID-19, enrolled during active disease. The rearrangement links TRBV3-1 (or the pseudogene TRBV3-2) to TRBJ2-2; TRBD2 is a possible D gene (6 bases). The CDR3, as DNA: TGTGCCAGCAGCCAACTAGGAGGGCTGAGCACCGGGGAGCTGTTTTTT. It translates to CASSQLGGLSTGELFF.